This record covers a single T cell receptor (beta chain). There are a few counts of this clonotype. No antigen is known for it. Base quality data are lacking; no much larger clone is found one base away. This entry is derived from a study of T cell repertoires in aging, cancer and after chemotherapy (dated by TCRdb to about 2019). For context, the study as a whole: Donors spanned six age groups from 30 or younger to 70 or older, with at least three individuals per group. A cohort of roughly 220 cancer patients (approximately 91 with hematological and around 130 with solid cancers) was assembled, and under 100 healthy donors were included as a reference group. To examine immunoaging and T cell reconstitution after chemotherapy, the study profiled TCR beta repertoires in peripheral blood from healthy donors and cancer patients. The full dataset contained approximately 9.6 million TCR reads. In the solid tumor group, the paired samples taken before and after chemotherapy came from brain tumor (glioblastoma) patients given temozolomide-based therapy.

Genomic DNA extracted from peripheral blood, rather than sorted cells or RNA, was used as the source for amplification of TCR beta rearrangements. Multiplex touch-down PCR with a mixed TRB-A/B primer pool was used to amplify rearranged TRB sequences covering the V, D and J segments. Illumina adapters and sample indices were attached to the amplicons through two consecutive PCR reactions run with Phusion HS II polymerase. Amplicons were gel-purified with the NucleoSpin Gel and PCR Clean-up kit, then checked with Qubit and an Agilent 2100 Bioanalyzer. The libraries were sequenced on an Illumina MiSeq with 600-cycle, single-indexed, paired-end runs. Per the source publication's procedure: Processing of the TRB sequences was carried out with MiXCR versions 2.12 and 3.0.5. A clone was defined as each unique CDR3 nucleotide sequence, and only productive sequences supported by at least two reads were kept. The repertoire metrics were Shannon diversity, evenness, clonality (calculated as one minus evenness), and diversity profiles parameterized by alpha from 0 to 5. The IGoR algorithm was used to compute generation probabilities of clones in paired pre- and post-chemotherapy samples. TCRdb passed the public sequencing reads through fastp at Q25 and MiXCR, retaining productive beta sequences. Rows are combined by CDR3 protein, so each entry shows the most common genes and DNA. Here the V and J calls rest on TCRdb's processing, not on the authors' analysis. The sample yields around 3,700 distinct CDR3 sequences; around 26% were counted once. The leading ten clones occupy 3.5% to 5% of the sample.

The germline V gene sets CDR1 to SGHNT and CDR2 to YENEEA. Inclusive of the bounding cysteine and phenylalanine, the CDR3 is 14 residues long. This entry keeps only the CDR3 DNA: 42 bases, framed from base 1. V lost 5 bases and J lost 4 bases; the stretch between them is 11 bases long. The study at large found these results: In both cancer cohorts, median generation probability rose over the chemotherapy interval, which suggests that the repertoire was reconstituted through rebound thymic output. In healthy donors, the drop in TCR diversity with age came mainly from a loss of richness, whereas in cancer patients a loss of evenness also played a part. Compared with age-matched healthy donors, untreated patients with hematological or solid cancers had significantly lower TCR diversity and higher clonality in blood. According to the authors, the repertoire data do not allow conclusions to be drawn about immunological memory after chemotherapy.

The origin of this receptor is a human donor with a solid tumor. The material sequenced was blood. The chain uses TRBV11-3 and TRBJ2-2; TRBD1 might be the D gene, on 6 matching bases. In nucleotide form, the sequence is TGTGCCAGCAGCCCACAGGGAGCCACCGGGGAGCTGTTTTTT. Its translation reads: CASSPQGATGELFF.